The following is a T cell receptor beta chain sequence with its context. Antigen: not known. This sample was taken from a study of cytomegalovirus exposure and HLA in healthy donors. Study background: Per a later analysis, the 666 first-cohort and about 120 validation repertoires shared one platform.

It was the roughly 130-subject validation cohort, separate from the approximately 690-subject first cohort, to which the donors belonged. The germline gives CDR1 SGHRS, CDR2 YFSETQ. V lost 4 bases, J lost 2 bases, and 12 bases lay in between. This CDR3 contains 14 residues. TCRdb's copy holds only in-frame clones and misses some; the assay was immunoSEQ multiplex PCR. The table includes about 200,000 clones, 75% to 85% detected once. Study results and caveats: The study designated 160 or so TCR beta chains cytomegalovirus-associated.

The specimen was PBMCs. This receptor was obtained from a woman aged 30 to 39 in good health and CMV-seropositive. V usage is TRBV5-1 and J usage is TRBJ2-5; a possible D gene is TRBD2 (5 bases). The chain's CDR3 is CASSKSSGQETQYF. The CDR3 DNA is TGCGCCAGCAGCAAATCGAGCGGACAAGAGACCCAGTACTTC.